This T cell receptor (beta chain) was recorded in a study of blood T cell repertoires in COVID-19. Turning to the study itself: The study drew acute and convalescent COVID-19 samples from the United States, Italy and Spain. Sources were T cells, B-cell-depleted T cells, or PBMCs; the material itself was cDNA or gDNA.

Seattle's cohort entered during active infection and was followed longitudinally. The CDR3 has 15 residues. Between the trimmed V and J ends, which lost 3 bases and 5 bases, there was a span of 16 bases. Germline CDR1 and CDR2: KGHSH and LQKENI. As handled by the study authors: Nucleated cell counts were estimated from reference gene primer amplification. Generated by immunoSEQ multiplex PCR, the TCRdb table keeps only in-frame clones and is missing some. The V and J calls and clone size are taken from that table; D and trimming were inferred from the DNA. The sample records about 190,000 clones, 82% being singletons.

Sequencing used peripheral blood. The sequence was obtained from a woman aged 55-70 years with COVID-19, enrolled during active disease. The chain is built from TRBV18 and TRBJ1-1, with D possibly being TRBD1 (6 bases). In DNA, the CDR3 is TGTGCCAGCTCACCCACTCCGGGGGGCGAGACTGAAGCTTTCTTT. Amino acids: CASSPTPGGETEAFF.